This T cell receptor beta chain came from a study of post-analysis software for immune sequencing data. As regards this clonotype: Its antigen is unknown. One junction end disagrees with the germline gene, perhaps due to a read error.

CDR3 length equals 13 residues. CDR1 and CDR2 from the germline V gene are SGHDN and FVKESK. General study points: The five TRBV segments detected at higher frequency in patients than in controls included TRBV5-6, TRBV5-1 and TRBV20-1.

Unique molecular identifiers were built into the TCR beta cDNA libraries. Starting from roughly 1.1 to 9.2 million T cells, the study yielded hundreds of thousands of cDNA molecules. TCRdb recomputed calls from the PCR reads with MiXCR, one row per CDR3 protein. Of 150,000 to 200,000 distinct CDR3 sequences in the sample, about 30% were seen once. The origin of this receptor is a girl aged 10 to 17 with multiple sclerosis. This sequence joins TRBV14 and TRBJ1-2; D is unclear. The sequenced sample was blood. The CDR3 DNA reads as TGTGCCAGCAGACAAGACAAGTCCTATGGCTACACCTTC. Translation: CASRQDKSYGYTF.